These T cell receptor beta chains were read from a single sample in a study of blood T cell repertoires in COVID-19. Using immunoSEQ multiplex PCR, the repertoire was profiled, and TCRdb retains in-frame clones only, with some absent. The table includes 120,000 to 150,000 clones, 85% to 90% detected once. Sequencing used peripheral blood. The receptors derive from a woman older than 75 with acute or convalescent COVID-19. CDR3s include the opening cysteine and the closing phenylalanine or tryptophan. The D gene is left open where the match is weak. Some rows have no size entry. The others give once, few or many, or a class for an expanded clone.

TRBV27	-	TRBJ2-2	-	CASSFSGELFF	TGTGCCAGCAGTTTCAGCGGGGAGCTGTTTTTT
TRBV12-3/TRBV12-4	TRBD1	TRBJ1-1	-	CASSYYRGTEAFF	TGTGCCAGCAGTTACTACAGGGGCACTGAAGCTTTCTTT
TRBV6-5	TRBD1	TRBJ1-1	-	CASSYRDRGTEAFF	TGTGCCAGCAGTTACCGGGACAGGGGCACTGAAGCTTTCTTT
TRBV5-6	TRBD1	TRBJ2-7	-	CASSYRGTGSPEQYF	TGTGCCAGCAGCTATCGCGGGACAGGGAGTCCCGAGCAGTACTTC
TRBV6-5	TRBD1	TRBJ1-1	-	CASSLHRGGTEAFF	TGTGCCAGCAGTTTGCACAGGGGTGGCACTGAAGCTTTCTTT
TRBV30	TRBD1	TRBJ1-5	-	CAWSQGAGTQHF	TGTGCCTGGAGCCAGGGGGCTGGGACCCAGCATTTT
TRBV20-1	-	TRBJ1-2	-	CSASDSYGYTF	TGCAGTGCTAGCGACAGTTATGGCTACACCTTC
TRBV2	TRBD1	TRBJ2-3	-	CASSPPGGFSTDTQYF	TGTGCCAGCAGTCCCCCAGGGGGCTTTAGCACAGATACGCAGTATTTT
TRBV6-5	TRBD1	TRBJ2-1	-	CASSTDRGGNEQFF	TGTGCCAGCAGTACGGACAGGGGAGGCAATGAGCAGTTCTTC
TRBV7-9	-	TRBJ1-3	-	CASSETASGNTIYF	TGTGCCAGCAGCGAGACAGCTTCTGGAAACACCATATATTTT
TRBV5-1	TRBD1	TRBJ1-2	few	CASSPLGTGGYGYTF	TGCGCCAGCAGCCCTTTAGGGACAGGGGGCTATGGCTACACCTTC
TRBV27	TRBD1	TRBJ1-2	-	CASSSRDRGNYGYTF	TGTGCCAGCAGTTCCCGGGACAGGGGAAACTATGGCTACACCTTC
TRBV6-5	TRBD1	TRBJ1-5	-	CASSLTGQNQPQHF	TGTGCCAGCAGTTTGACAGGGCAAAATCAGCCCCAGCATTTT
TRBV7-3	-	TRBJ2-6	-	CASSLQQGSGANVLTF	TGTGCCAGCAGCTTGCAGCAGGGCTCTGGGGCCAACGTCCTGACTTTC
TRBV5-1	TRBD1	TRBJ1-2	-	CASSSSGQGAAYGYTF	TGCGCCAGCAGCTCCTCGGGACAGGGGGCCGCATATGGCTACACCTTC
TRBV5-4	-	TRBJ1-2	-	CASSPQDRSAGYTF	TGTGCCAGCAGCCCCCAAGACAGGTCCGCTGGCTACACCTTC
TRBV7-3	-	TRBJ2-7	-	CASSPQRGAYHEQYF	TGTGCCAGCAGCCCCCAACGCGGAGCTTACCACGAGCAGTACTTC
TRBV24-1	-	TRBJ1-2	-	CATSDPTHNEGYTF	TGTGCCACCAGTGACCCCACTCATAACGAGGGCTACACCTTC
TRBV11-2	-	TRBJ1-1	few	CASSLVNKMNTEAFF	TGTGCCAGCAGCTTAGTCAACAAAATGAACACTGAAGCTTTCTTT
TRBV5-1	TRBD1	TRBJ1-6	-	CASSLELTGFGSPLHF	TGCGCCAGCAGCTTGGAATTGACAGGGTTTGGTTCACCCCTCCACTTT
TRBV19	-	TRBJ2-2	-	CASSIGRVSGELFF	TGTGCCAGTAGTATAGGGCGGGTGTCCGGGGAGCTGTTTTTT
TRBV7-2	TRBD1	TRBJ1-5	-	CASSLEGAYQPQHF	TGTGCCAGCAGCTTAGAGGGGGCGTATCAGCCCCAGCATTTT
TRBV30	-	TRBJ1-6	-	CAWSVRWEDPLHF	TGTGCCTGGAGTGTACGATGGGAGGACCCCCTCCACTTT
TRBV6-5	-	TRBJ1-2	-	CASSYREIDYGYTF	TGTGCCAGCAGTTACAGGGAGATCGACTATGGCTACACCTTC
TRBV1	-	TRBJ2-7	-	CTSSQGQGGTYEQYF	TGCACCAGCAGCCAAGGACAAGGGGGCACCTACGAGCAGTACTTC
TRBV2	TRBD1	TRBJ2-7	-	CASTKGQGTYEQYF	TGTGCCAGCACCAAAGGACAGGGGACCTACGAGCAGTACTTC
TRBV7-9	-	TRBJ2-3	-	CASSPPLVLRGTDTQYF	TGTGCCAGCAGCCCCCCGTTAGTCCTAAGAGGCACAGATACGCAGTATTTT
TRBV11-2	-	TRBJ1-6	-	CASRQPYGSNSPLHF	TGTGCCAGCAGGCAGCCCTACGGGAGTAATTCACCCCTCCACTTT
TRBV10-3	TRBD2	TRBJ2-3	-	CAISAGGGPGTDTQYF	TGTGCCATCAGTGCGGGGGGGGGACCAGGCACAGATACGCAGTATTTT
TRBV19	-	TRBJ1-1	-	CASRTMGRGTEAFF	TGTGCCAGTAGGACGATGGGTCGCGGCACTGAAGCTTTCTTT
TRBV18	TRBD1	TRBJ1-4	-	CASSPPGTGDEKLFF	TGTGCCAGCTCACCACCTGGGACAGGGGATGAAAAACTGTTTTTT
TRBV3-1/TRBV3-2	-	TRBJ2-7	-	CARTWRPETYEQYF	TGTGCCCGAACGTGGAGACCCGAAACCTACGAGCAGTACTTC
TRBV7-8	-	TRBJ1-1	-	CASSLPRGEAFF	TGTGCCAGCAGCCTCCCAAGGGGTGAAGCTTTCTTT
TRBV7-2	TRBD1	TRBJ1-3	-	CASSQAQGLLAGNTIYF	TGTGCCAGCAGCCAAGCACAGGGGTTGTTGGCTGGAAACACCATATATTTT
TRBV23-1	-	TRBJ1-2	-	CASSPGHVFRGYTF	TGCGCCAGCAGTCCCGGACATGTTTTTAGGGGCTACACCTTC
TRBV2	TRBD1	TRBJ1-4	-	CASRRGQARDEKLFF	TGTGCCAGCAGGCGAGGACAGGCTAGGGATGAAAAACTGTTTTTT
TRBV19	-	TRBJ2-7	-	CASIGVLGEQYF	TGTGCCAGTATAGGGGTGCTGGGCGAGCAGTACTTC
TRBV7-8	TRBD2	TRBJ2-5	-	CASSPGLAGGQQHETQYF	TGTGCCAGCAGCCCGGGACTAGCGGGGGGGCAACAGCATGAGACCCAGTACTTC
TRBV19	-	TRBJ1-2	-	CASEATPNYGYTF	TGTGCCAGCGAGGCCACCCCTAACTATGGCTACACCTTC
TRBV7-3	-	TRBJ2-7	-	CASSLSVGNEQYF	TGTGCCAGCAGCTTATCAGTCGGGAACGAGCAGTACTTC
TRBV11-3	-	TRBJ2-5	once	CASSLTGQPQETQYF	TGTGCCAGCAGCTTAACAGGGCAACCTCAAGAGACCCAGTACTTC
TRBV9	-	TRBJ1-5	-	CASSPGQKDQPQHF	TGTGCCAGCAGCCCTGGACAGAAAGATCAGCCCCAGCATTTT
TRBV18	-	TRBJ2-5	once	CASSPDLQETQYF	TGTGCCAGCTCACCGGACTTACAAGAGACCCAGTACTTC
TRBV19	-	TRBJ1-2	-	CASNRVPKDYGYTF	TGTGCCAGTAACAGGGTCCCTAAGGACTATGGCTACACCTTC
TRBV30	TRBD1	TRBJ1-1	-	CACRRDRGYVEAFF	TGTGCCTGTAGGAGGGACAGGGGATATGTTGAAGCTTTCTTT
TRBV5-1	TRBD2	TRBJ2-5	-	CASSYRTSGGAEETQYF	TGCGCCAGCAGCTATCGGACTAGCGGGGGGGCCGAAGAGACCCAGTACTTC
TRBV28	-	TRBJ1-3	-	CASSAQGWGSGNTIYF	TGTGCCAGCAGCGCCCAGGGTTGGGGCTCCGGAAACACCATATATTTT
TRBV18	-	TRBJ1-6	-	CASSPDSSPLHF	TGTGCCAGCTCACCAGACAGTTCACCCCTCCACTTT
TRBV29-1	-	TRBJ1-5	-	CSVGEGNQPQHF	TGCAGCGTTGGGGAGGGGAATCAGCCCCAGCATTTT
TRBV19	TRBD1	TRBJ1-6	-	CASSIKGQGQTLHF	TGTGCCAGTAGTATAAAGGGACAGGGTCAAACCCTCCACTTT
TRBV5-1	-	TRBJ2-5	-	CASSPRTTPETQYF	TGCGCCAGCAGCCCCAGGACTACGCCGGAGACCCAGTACTTC
TRBV9	-	TRBJ1-1	-	CASSVDQGTMNTEAFF	TGTGCCAGCAGCGTAGACCAGGGAACTATGAACACTGAAGCTTTCTTT
TRBV5-1	TRBD1	TRBJ2-5	-	CASRQTAGTGRETQYF	TGCGCCAGCAGGCAAACAGCCGGGACAGGGAGGGAGACCCAGTACTTC